One T cell receptor beta chain is described in this entry. The sample comes from a study of blood T cell repertoires in COVID-19. Study at large: Sources were T cells, B-cell-depleted T cells, or PBMCs; the material itself was cDNA or gDNA.

The method was immunoSEQ multiplex PCR; TCRdb's version includes in-frame clones alone and lacks a portion of them. This repertoire shows 200,000 to 250,000 clones, 84% found once; its top ten account for 5.5% to 7.5%. The sequencing input was PBMCs or T cells enriched from blood (not recorded which). This clonotype originated in a woman aged 40 to 49 who had recovered from COVID-19.

CDR3 amino acids: CASSLGRSIDTQYF. The CDR3 DNA reads as TGTGCCAGCAGCTTAGGTAGATCAATTGATACGCAGTATTTT. The chain recombines TRBV7-2 with TRBJ2-3; D uncertain. In germline, CDR1 is SGHTA, CDR2 FQGNSA. The CDR3 has 14 residues. V lost 1 base and J 6 bases, leaving 11 bases between the germline ends.